This TCR beta chain was obtained from a study of T cell repertoires in cytomegalovirus infection. The CDR3 contains 15 residues. J was trimmed by 5 bases and V by 8 bases; bases with no gene match: 10. Germline V lookup: CDR1 MNHEY, CDR2 SVGEGT. TCRdb independently ran MiXCR on the reads; one entry per CDR3 protein. The top ten clones hold around 3% of a sample with roughly 760,000 distinct CDR3 sequences, roughly 36% of them seen once. The J gene is TRBJ2-3, the V gene TRBV6-2 or TRBV6-3; 10 positions agree with TRBD2. The sample was PBMCs. This receptor was taken from a human donor in good health (CMV status not recorded). Some clones in this sample may be carry-over from other donors' samples. The CDR3 DNA reads TGTGCCAGCGTACGGACTAGCGGAGGAGGAGATACGCAGTATTTT. It codes for CASVRTSGGGDTQYF.